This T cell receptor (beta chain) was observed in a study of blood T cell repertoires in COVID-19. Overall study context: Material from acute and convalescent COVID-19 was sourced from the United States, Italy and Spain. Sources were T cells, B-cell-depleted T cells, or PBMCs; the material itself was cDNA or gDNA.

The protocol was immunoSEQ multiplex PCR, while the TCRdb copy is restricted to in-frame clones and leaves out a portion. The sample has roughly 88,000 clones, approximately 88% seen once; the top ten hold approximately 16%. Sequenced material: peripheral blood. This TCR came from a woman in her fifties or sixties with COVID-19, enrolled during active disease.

CDR3: CASSLGAGGRLDTQYF. Written as DNA, the CDR3 is TGTGCCAGCAGCTTGGGTGCAGGGGGCAGATTGGATACGCAGTATTTT. The chain couples TRBV5-4 to TRBJ2-3; TRBD1 matches at 8 bases. With V trimmed by 0 bases and J by 6 bases, 9 bases remained unmatched. The CDR3 has 16 residues. Germline V gene lookup returns CDR1 SGHNT and CDR2 YYREEE (reference sequence).